A selection of T cell receptor beta chains follows, all from one sample in a study of T-cell reconstitution after alpha-beta-depleted transplantation in children. A single record per CDR3 protein comes from TCRdb applying MiXCR to the PCR reads. Of 60,000 to 85,000 distinct CDR3 sequences listed, 15% to 20% were seen once; the top ten hold 50% to 65%. The sequenced sample was PBMCs, mostly from graft donor cells, obtained 360 days after TCRalphabeta/CD19-depleted stem cell transplant. The receptors were sampled from a male patient aged 2 to 9 who had a stem cell transplant for acute lymphoblastic leukemia, so the T cells may come from the graft donor. CDR3s leave out the opening cysteine and the closing phenylalanine or tryptophan. The size field is filled for only some rows; it gives once, few, many or a size class.

abundance	j_gene	v_gene	CDR3aa
few	TRBJ2-1	TRBV5-4	ASSLSLWFGLAGVDEQF
few	TRBJ2-5	TRBV4-1	ASSRNRGRETQY
-	TRBJ1-2	TRBV25-1	ASKKGDRGYT
few	TRBJ2-5	TRBV12-3/TRBV12-4	ASSYGKTQY
-	TRBJ2-7	TRBV7-9	ASSRGTYEQY
many	TRBJ1-1	TRBV27	ASSSQTDPMNTEAF
many	TRBJ2-1	TRBV6-5	ASRARGRSYNEQF
-	TRBJ2-1	TRBV4-2	ASTGTSGSYNEQF
many	TRBJ2-1	TRBV20-1	SASAGTSGRNNEQF
-	TRBJ2-1	TRBV10-1	ASRDRTPILVTNEQF
few	TRBJ2-5	TRBV12-3/TRBV12-4	ASSPGTRKETQY
many	TRBJ2-1	TRBV5-8	ASSLVGVSGSHEQF
few	TRBJ2-3	TRBV3-1	ASSQAGPTDTQY
many	TRBJ2-1	TRBV12-3/TRBV12-4	ATDFGGGVF
few	TRBJ2-1	TRBV15	ATSRDKFLWESYNEQF
-	TRBJ2-3	TRBV20-1	SASSGGTDTQY
few	TRBJ2-7	TRBV7-9	ASSLGGQDYEQY
-	TRBJ2-7	TRBV11-2	ASSPHRQRYEQY
few	TRBJ2-3	TRBV15	ATGSGSPDTQY
medium-sized	TRBJ2-3	TRBV11-3	ASSPGGGAVIRDTQY
many	TRBJ1-2	TRBV4-1	ASSQWDSGATNYGYT
-	TRBJ2-1	TRBV5-1	ASSLPMGGGKNEQF
once	TRBJ2-3	TRBV11-3	ASSPPGLATHTQY
-	TRBJ2-2	TRBV25-1	ASQGQGKTGELF
few	TRBJ2-4	TRBV5-1	ASSLAGYKNIQY
few	TRBJ2-5	TRBV25-1	ASRDLETQY
-	TRBJ2-5	TRBV6-1	ASSEILAGETQY
few	TRBJ2-1	TRBV18	ASSSGTRSYNEQF
many	TRBJ2-7	TRBV29-1	SVGHKTYEQY
few	TRBJ2-3	TRBV7-9	ASSLVLAGTDTQY
-	TRBJ2-1	TRBV7-9	ASSWGLAGGNEQF
few	TRBJ2-7	TRBV11-3	ASSFSLAASYEQY
few	TRBJ2-7	TRBV4-1	ASSSSGMGYEQY
medium-sized	TRBJ2-5	TRBV7-9	ASNLNPQETQY
-	TRBJ2-3	TRBV5-1	ASSLAPTFQADTQY
many	TRBJ1-5	TRBV4-1	ASSQWDSGPYNQPQH
-	TRBJ1-5	TRBV29-1	SVSFAGRDNQPQH
-	TRBJ1-1	TRBV6-1	ASRSNGGRHMNTEAF
few	TRBJ2-5	TRBV5-1	ASSYWGLAGGETQY
few	TRBJ2-3	TRBV2	ASSMTYLGTDTQY
once	TRBJ2-3	TRBV12-3/TRBV12-4	ASSFWGRGTDTQY
few	TRBJ2-7	TRBV5-1	ASSLGTSEFYEQY
many	TRBJ2-1	TRBV12-3/TRBV12-4	ASSPTSGSPEQF
few	TRBJ1-3	TRBV25-1	ASSESWDRSPGNTIY
-	TRBJ2-1	TRBV10-1	ASTPHRGLSYNEQF
many	TRBJ1-2	TRBV7-9	ASSQRQGAVRGYT
many	TRBJ2-1	TRBV29-1	SSAKRLADNEQF
-	TRBJ1-1	TRBV4-2	AISPGHLCTEAF